Presented here are 6 T cell receptor beta chains from one specimen sequenced in a study of shared clonotypes between healthy human individuals. Only in-frame clones appear in the TCRdb table, and some are missing; sequencing was by immunoSEQ multiplex PCR. The sample records about 490,000 clones, about 78% being singletons. Sequenced material: PBMCs. The receptors originated from a woman in her 40s in good health. Some clones in this sample may be carry-over from other donors' samples.

In its sample, this clone was seen once. This chain joins TRBV30 and TRBJ1-1; tentatively, D is TRBD1 (5 bases). The CDR3 covers 14 residues. The V end lost 2 bases, the J end lost 4 bases, and 14 bases lay between the germline ends. Germline V lookup: CDR1 GTSNPN, CDR2 SVGIG (reference sequence). The CDR3 region is CAWSSGVGGTEAFF. The CDR3, as DNA: TGTGCCTGGAGTAGTGGGGTGGGGGGCACTGAAGCTTTCTTT.

V and J are TRBV28 and TRBJ1-4; D uncertain. Germline lookup yields CDR1 MDHEN and CDR2 SYDVKM. The CDR3 extends over 14 amino acids. V was cut by 8 bases and J by 2 bases, with 12 bases left in between. CDR3 bases: TGTGCCAGCGCTGGGTGGACGACTAATGAAAAACTGTTTTTT. It yields the protein CASAGWTTNEKLFF.

This clone was counted only a few times. This chain connects TRBV2 to TRBJ1-5; D may be TRBD1 (5 bases). Germline CDR1 is SNHLY and CDR2 is FYNNEI. The V end lost 7 bases, the J end lost 9 bases, and 16 bases lay between the germline ends. The CDR3 sequence is 13 residues long. CDR3: CASNEPGGLPQHF. In DNA form, the CDR3 reads TGTGCCAGCAACGAGCCCGGGGGTCTGCCCCAGCATTTT.

The chain recombines TRBV7-8 with TRBJ1-1; possibly TRBD1 for D (5 bases). The germline CDR1 and CDR2 sequences are SGHVS and FQNEAQ. The CDR3 is made up of 13 amino acids. V gave up 5 bases and J gave up 3 bases, with 10 bases separating them. CDR3 in DNA: TGTGCCAGCAGCCCTACACAGGACACTGAAGCTTTCTTT. Protein sequence: CASSPTQDTEAFF.

The chain uses TRBV9 and TRBJ2-1; 7 nucleotides align to TRBD2. The junction had 7 bases not matched to a gene; V was cut back by 2 bases and J by 8 bases. The length of the CDR3 is 14 residues. CDR1 is SGDLS and CDR2 is YYNGEE in the germline V gene. CDR3 DNA sequence: TGTGCCAGCAGCGTGCAGACTAGCTCTCATGAGCAGTTCTTC. Its translation is CASSVQTSSHEQFF. The entire variable domain, with the rest obtained from reference TRBV9 and TRBJ2-1, is as follows: DSGVTQTPKHLITATGQRVTLRCSPRSGDLSVYWYQQSLDQGLQFLIQYYNGEERAKGNILERFSAQQFPDLHSELNLSSLELGDSALYFCASSVQTSSHEQFFGPGTRLTVL.

The chain recombines TRBV18 with TRBJ2-2; no firm D call. The CDR3 spans 15 residues. Trimming cost V 5 bases and J 5 bases, with 15 bases left between them. Germline lookup yields CDR1 KGHSH and CDR2 LQKENI. CDR3 residues: CASSSIPDSTGELFF. The CDR3 DNA reads as TGTGCCAGCTCATCTATCCCCGACTCGACCGGGGAGCTGTTTTTT.